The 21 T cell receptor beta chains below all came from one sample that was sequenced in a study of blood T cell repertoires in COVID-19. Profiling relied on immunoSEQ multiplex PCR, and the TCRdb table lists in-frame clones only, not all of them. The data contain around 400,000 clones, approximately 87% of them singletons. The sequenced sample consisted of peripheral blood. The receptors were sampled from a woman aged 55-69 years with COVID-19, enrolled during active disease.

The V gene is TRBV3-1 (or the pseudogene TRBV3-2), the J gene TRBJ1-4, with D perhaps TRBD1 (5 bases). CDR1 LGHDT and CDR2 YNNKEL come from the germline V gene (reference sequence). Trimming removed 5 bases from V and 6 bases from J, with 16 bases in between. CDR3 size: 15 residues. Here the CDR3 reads CASSNEDSIDEKLFF. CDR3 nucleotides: TGTGCCAGCAGCAACGAAGACAGTATCGATGAAAAACTGTTTTTT.

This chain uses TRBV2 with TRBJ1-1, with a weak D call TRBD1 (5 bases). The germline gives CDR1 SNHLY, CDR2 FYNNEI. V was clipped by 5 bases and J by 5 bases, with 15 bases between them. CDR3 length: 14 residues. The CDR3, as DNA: TGTGCCAGCAGTTCCCGGGGGGGGTATACTGAAGCTTTCTTT. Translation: CASSSRGGYTEAFF.

This chain's CDR3 is CASSEQGYSEAFF. The CDR3 DNA sequence: TGCGCCAGCAGCGAGCAGGGGTACTCTGAAGCTTTCTTT. The chain carries TRBV5-1 and TRBJ1-1, with D possibly TRBD1 on 6 matching bases. Germline lookup yields CDR1 SGHRS and CDR2 YFSETQ. This CDR3 comprises 13 residues. Trimming removed 4 bases from V and 6 bases from J, with 13 bases in between.

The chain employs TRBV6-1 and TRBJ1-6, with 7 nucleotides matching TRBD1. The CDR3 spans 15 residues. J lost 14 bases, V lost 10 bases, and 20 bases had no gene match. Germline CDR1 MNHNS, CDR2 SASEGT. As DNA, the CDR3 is TGTGCCACGTACCGGGACAGAGAACCCGGTAGGGCCCTCCACTTT. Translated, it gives CATYRDREPGRALHF.

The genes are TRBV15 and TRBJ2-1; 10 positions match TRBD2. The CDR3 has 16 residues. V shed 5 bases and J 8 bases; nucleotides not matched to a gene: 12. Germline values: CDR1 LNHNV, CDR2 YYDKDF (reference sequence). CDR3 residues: CATSPRRGLAIHEQFF. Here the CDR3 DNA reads TGTGCCACCAGCCCCCGACGGGGACTAGCGATACATGAGCAGTTCTTC.

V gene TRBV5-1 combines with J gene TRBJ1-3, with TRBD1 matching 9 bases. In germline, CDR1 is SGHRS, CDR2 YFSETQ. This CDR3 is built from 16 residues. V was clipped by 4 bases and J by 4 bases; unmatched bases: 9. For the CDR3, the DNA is TGCGCCAGCAGCCCGGGACAGGGAACAAGAGGAAACACCATATATTTT. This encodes CASSPGQGTRGNTIYF.

In DNA form, the CDR3 reads TGCGCCAGCAGTGAGTTTTCAGGGTTCTATGGCTACACCTTC. Protein product: CASSEFSGFYGYTF. This chain connects TRBV10-2 to TRBJ1-2; tentatively, D is TRBD1 (5 bases). The V end lost 1 base, the J end lost 4 bases, and 10 bases lay between the germline ends. CDR3 length equals 14 residues. The germline V gene encodes CDR1 WSHSY and CDR2 SAAADI.

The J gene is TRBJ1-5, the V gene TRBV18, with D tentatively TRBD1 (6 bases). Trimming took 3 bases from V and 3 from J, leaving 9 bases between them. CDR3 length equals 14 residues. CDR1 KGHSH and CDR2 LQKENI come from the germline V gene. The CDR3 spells CASSPRQDNQPQHF. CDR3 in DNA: TGTGCCAGCTCACCTCGACAGGACAATCAGCCCCAGCATTTT.

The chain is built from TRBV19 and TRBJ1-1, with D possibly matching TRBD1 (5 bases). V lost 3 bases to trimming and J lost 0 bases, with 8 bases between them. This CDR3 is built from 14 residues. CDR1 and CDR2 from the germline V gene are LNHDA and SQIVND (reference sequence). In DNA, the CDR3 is TGTGCCAGTAGTATGCAGGGATTGAACACTGAAGCTTTCTTT. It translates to CASSMQGLNTEAFF.

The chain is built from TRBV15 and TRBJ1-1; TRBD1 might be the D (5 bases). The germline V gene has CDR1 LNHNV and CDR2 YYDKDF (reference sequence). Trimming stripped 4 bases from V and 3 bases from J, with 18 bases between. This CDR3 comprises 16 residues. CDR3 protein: CATSNPPARADTEAFF. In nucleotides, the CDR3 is TGTGCCACCAGCAATCCCCCCGCCAGGGCGGACACTGAAGCTTTCTTT.

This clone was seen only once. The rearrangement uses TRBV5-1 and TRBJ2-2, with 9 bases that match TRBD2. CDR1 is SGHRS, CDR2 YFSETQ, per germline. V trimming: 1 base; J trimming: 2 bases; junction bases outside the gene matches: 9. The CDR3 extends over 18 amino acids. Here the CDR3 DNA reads TGCGCCAGCAGCTTGACCCTAAGCGGGGGGAGAAACACCGGGGAGCTGTTTTTT. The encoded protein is CASSLTLSGGRNTGELFF.

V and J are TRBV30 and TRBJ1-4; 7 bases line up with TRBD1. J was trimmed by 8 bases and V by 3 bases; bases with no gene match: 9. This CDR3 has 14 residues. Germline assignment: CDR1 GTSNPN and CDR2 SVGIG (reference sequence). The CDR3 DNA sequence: TGTGCCTGGAGCGCCGACAGGGTGAGCGAAAAACTGTTTTTT. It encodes CAWSADRVSEKLFF. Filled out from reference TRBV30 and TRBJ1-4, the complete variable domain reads SQTIHQWPATLVQPVGSPLSLECTVEGTSNPNLYWYRQAAGRGLQLLFYSVGIGQISSEVPQNLSASRPQDRQFILSSKKLLLSDSGFYLCAWSADRVSEKLFFGSGTQLSVL.

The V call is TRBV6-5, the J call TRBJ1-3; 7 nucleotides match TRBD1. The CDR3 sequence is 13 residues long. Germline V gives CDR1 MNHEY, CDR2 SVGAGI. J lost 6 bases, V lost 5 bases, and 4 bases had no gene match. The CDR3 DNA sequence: TGTGCCAGCAGTCCCAGGGGGAAAAACACCATATATTTT. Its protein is CASSPRGKNTIYF.

CDR3 nucleotide sequence: TGTGCCAGCAGTGGGACAGGAGCGAACACCGGGGAGCTGTTTTTT. Its protein is CASSGTGANTGELFF. The rearrangement links TRBV25-1 to TRBJ2-2; 7 nucleotides line up with TRBD1. The V segment lost 4 bases and the J segment 0 bases; nucleotides outside the gene matches: 2. This CDR3 spans 15 amino acids. Germline CDR1 is MGHDK and CDR2 is SYGVNS.

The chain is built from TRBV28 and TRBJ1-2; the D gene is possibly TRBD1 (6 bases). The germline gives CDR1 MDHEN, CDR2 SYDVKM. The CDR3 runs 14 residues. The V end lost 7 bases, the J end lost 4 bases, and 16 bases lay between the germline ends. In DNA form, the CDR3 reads TGTGCCAGCACCGTTGGGGGGGCGACCTATGGCTACACCTTC. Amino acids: CASTVGGATYGYTF.

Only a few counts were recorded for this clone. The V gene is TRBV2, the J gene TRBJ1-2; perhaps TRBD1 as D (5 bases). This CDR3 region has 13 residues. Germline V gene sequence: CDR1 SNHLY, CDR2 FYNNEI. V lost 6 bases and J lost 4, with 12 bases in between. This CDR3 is CASRTTETYGYTF. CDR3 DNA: TGTGCCAGCAGGACGACAGAGACCTATGGCTACACCTTC. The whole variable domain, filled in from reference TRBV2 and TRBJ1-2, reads EPEVTQTPSHQVTQMGQEVILRCVPISNHLYFYWYRQILGQKVEFLVSFYNNEISEKSEIFDDQFSVERPDGSNFTLKIRSTKLEDSAMYFCASRTTETYGYTFGSGTRLTVV.

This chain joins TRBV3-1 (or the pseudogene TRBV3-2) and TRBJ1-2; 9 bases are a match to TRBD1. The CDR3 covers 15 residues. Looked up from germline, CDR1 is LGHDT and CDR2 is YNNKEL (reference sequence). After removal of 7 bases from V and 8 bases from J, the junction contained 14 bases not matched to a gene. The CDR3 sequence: CASNTRTGVRGGYTF. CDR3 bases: TGTGCCAGCAACACCCGGACAGGGGTGCGGGGGGGCTACACCTTC.

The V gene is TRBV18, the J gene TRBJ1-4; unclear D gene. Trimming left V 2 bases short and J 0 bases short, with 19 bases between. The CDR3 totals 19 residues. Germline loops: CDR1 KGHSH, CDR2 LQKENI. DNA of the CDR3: TGTGCCAGCTCACCAAGGTATCCGGGGAGAAGTGCAACTAATGAAAAACTGTTTTTT. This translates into CASSPRYPGRSATNEKLFF. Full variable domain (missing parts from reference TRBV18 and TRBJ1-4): NAGVMQNPRHLVRRRGQEARLRCSPMKGHSHVYWYRQLPEEGLKFMVYLQKENIIDESGMPKERFSAEFPKEGPSILRIQQVVRGDSAAYFCASSPRYPGRSATNEKLFFGSGTQLSVL.

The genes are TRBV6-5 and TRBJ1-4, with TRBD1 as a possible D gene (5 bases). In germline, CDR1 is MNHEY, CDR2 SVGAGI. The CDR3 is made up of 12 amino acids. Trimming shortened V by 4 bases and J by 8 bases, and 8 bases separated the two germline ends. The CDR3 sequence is CASSSGNEKLFF. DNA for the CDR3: TGTGCCAGCAGTTCAGGGAACGAAAAACTGTTTTTT.

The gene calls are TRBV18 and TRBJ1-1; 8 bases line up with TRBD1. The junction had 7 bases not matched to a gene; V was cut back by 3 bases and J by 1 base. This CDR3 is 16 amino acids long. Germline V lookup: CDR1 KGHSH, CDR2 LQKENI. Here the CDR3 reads CASSPAQGAGNTEAFF. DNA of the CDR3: TGTGCCAGCTCACCCGCGCAGGGGGCTGGGAACACTGAAGCTTTCTTT.

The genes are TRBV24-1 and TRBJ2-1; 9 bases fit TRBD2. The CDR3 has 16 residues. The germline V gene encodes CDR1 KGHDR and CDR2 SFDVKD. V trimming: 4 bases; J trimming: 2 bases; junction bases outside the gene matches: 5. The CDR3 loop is CATSDPGTSPYNEQFF. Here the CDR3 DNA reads TGTGCCACCAGTGACCCCGGGACTAGCCCCTACAATGAGCAGTTCTTC.